A single sample is the source of the 16 T cell receptor beta chains below, sequenced in a study of CD8 T cells in Susac syndrome (dated by TCRdb to the late 2010s). Receptor amplification or capture employed the immunoSEQ multiplex PCR assay. RNA was extracted using the RNeasy kit, and roughly 0.45 to 1 microgram was reverse transcribed with random hexamers. TCRdb reran the public reads through fastp at Q25 and MiXCR, keeping productive beta chains. Each CDR3 protein gets just one entry, which takes the most common genes and DNA from the rows behind it. This sample lists around 79,000 distinct CDR3 sequences; less than 95% were detected once. About 0.52% of the sample lies in the top ten. Sequencing used CD8+ T cells from PBMCs. These receptor sequences come from a human donor with Susac syndrome.

This sequence joins TRBV4-3 and TRBJ2-3, with TRBD2 identical over 10 bases. The CDR3 consists of 16 residues. Germline loops: CDR1 LGHNA, CDR2 YSLEER. V was clipped by 3 bases and J by 5 bases; unmatched bases: 8. CDR3 loop: CASSQDSGGPGDTQYF. The CDR3 nucleotides are TGCGCCAGCAGCCAGGATAGCGGGGGGCCGGGAGATACGCAGTATTTT.

The rearrangement uses TRBV10-3 and TRBJ1-6; 8 positions match TRBD1. Per germline, CDR1 ENHRY and CDR2 SYGVKD. The CDR3 has 12 amino acids. V was pared by 11 bases and J by 5 bases, with 2 bases of the junction left unmatched. As DNA, the CDR3 is TGTGCCGCACAGGGGGATAATTCACCCCTCCACTTT. The encoded protein is CAAQGDNSPLHF.

The rearrangement links TRBV7-2 to TRBJ2-7; 7 nucleotides line up with TRBD1. V lost 5 bases and J lost 3; bases outside the gene matches: 7. The CDR3 covers 14 residues. Germline CDR1 SGHTA, CDR2 FQGNSA. The CDR3 sequence: CASSPGDSFYEQYF. In DNA form, the CDR3 reads TGTGCCAGCAGCCCAGGGGACAGCTTCTACGAGCAGTACTTC.

The rearrangement links TRBV20-1 to TRBJ2-1; 8 bases fit TRBD2. Germline-derived CDR1 and CDR2 are DFQATT and SNEGSKA (reference sequence). V trimming: 3 bases; J trimming: 5 bases; junction bases outside the gene matches: 6. The CDR3 length is 14 residues. The CDR3 DNA reads TGCAGTGCTAGCCCGGGACTAGGAAACAATGAGCAGTTCTTC. As protein: CSASPGLGNNEQFF.

The rearrangement uses TRBV6-2 or TRBV6-3 and TRBJ1-5; no clear D gene. The CDR3 has 14 amino acids. Germline lookup yields CDR1 MNHEY and CDR2 SVGEGT. Trimming left V 5 bases short and J 5 bases short, with 13 bases between. The CDR3, as DNA: TGTGCCAGCAGTCCCCCCGGAAGATATCAGCCCCAGCATTTT. Its protein product is CASSPPGRYQPQHF.

The chain joins TRBV7-8 to TRBJ2-1; the D is unclear. The V and J ends lost 5 bases and 6 bases respectively, with 11 bases between them. The CDR3 runs 13 residues. Germline values: CDR1 SGHVS, CDR2 FQNEAQ. CDR3 DNA sequence: TGTGCCAGCAGCCAACCAGGCGGCAATGAGCAGTTCTTC. Translated: CASSQPGGNEQFF.

The gene calls are TRBV12-3 or TRBV12-4 and TRBJ2-5, with 8 bases that match TRBD1. This CDR3 spans 16 amino acids. V was clipped by 1 base and J by 7 bases; unmatched bases: 11. The CDR3 nucleotides are TGTGCCAGCAGTTTAGTGCAGGGGGCATCTGAGGTGACCCAGTACTTC. Amino acid sequence: CASSLVQGASEVTQYF.

The J gene is TRBJ1-6, the V gene TRBV4-1, with D uncertain. CDR1 is MGHRA and CDR2 is YSYEKL in the germline V gene. The CDR3 contains 14 residues. V was shortened by 1 base and J by 10 bases, with 11 bases between the two germline ends. The CDR3 protein is CASSQVSGTSPLHF. CDR3 bases: TGCGCCAGCAGCCAAGTCTCTGGAACCTCACCCCTCCACTTT.

The chain recombines TRBV2 with TRBJ2-1, with D perhaps given as TRBD1 or TRBD2 (6 bases each). Germline CDR1 and CDR2: SNHLY and FYNNEI. The V and J ends lost 7 bases and 8 bases respectively, with 12 bases between them. The CDR3 is 12 amino acids. CDR3 region: CASIGGLYEQFF. CDR3 DNA: TGTGCCAGCATAGGGGGGCTGTATGAGCAGTTCTTC.

The gene calls are TRBV27 and TRBJ2-7; D may match TRBD1 or TRBD2 (6 bases each). The CDR3 sequence is 14 residues long. Trimming removed 10 bases from V and 4 bases from J, with 20 bases in between. CDR1 and CDR2 (germline): MNHEY, SMNVEV (reference sequence). CDR3 protein: CATRTGALGYEQYF. The DNA for the CDR3 is TGTGCCACCCGAACGGGGGCCCTGGGGTACGAGCAGTACTTC.

The chain carries TRBV12-3 or TRBV12-4 and TRBJ1-5; D not certain. The CDR3 contains 13 residues. V lost 6 bases to trimming and J lost 6 bases, with 12 bases between them. CDR3 DNA: TGTGCCAGCAGCCCCCCCGCCCCTCAGCCCCAGCATTTT. It specifies CASSPPAPQPQHF.

The genes are TRBV20-1 and TRBJ2-7; D is tentatively TRBD1 or TRBD2 (6 bases each). CDR3 size: 13 residues. Germline V gene lookup returns CDR1 DFQATT and CDR2 SNEGSKA (reference sequence). Trimming pared 5 bases from V and 0 bases from J, leaving 11 bases between. This CDR3 is CSALEGDSYEQYF. The CDR3 nucleotides are TGCAGTGCTTTGGAGGGGGACTCCTACGAGCAGTACTTC.

The gene calls are TRBV12-3 or TRBV12-4 and TRBJ1-5; 7 bases are a match to TRBD1. J lost 4 bases, V lost 4 bases, and 7 bases had no gene match. The CDR3 sequence is 15 residues long. As DNA, the CDR3 is TGTGCCAGCAGTTCAGGGGGTTGGGGGAATCAGCCCCAGCATTTT. It is translated as CASSSGGWGNQPQHF.

The rearrangement uses TRBV5-1 and TRBJ2-2; D remains unclear. V dropped 6 bases and J dropped 3 bases, with 3 bases sitting between them. This CDR3 has 11 residues. Per germline, CDR1 SGHRS and CDR2 YFSETQ. CDR3 protein: CASTDTGELFF. As DNA, the CDR3 is TGCGCCAGCACCGACACCGGGGAGCTGTTTTTT.

The J gene is TRBJ2-1, the V gene TRBV7-6; unclear D gene. Germline-derived CDR1 and CDR2 are SGHVS and FNYEAQ. This CDR3 spans 11 amino acids. V lost 0 bases to trimming and J lost 12 bases, with 6 bases between them. The CDR3 DNA sequence: TGTGCCAGCAGCTTAGCGCCGGGGCAGTTCTTC. Protein: CASSLAPGQFF. Variable domain in full (rest from reference TRBV7-6 and TRBJ2-1): GAGVSQSPRYKVTKRGQDVALRCDPISGHVSLYWYRQALGQGPEFLTYFNYEAQQDKSGLPNDRFSAERPEGSISTLTIQRTEQRDSAMYRCASSLAPGQFFGPGTRLTVL.

The rearrangement uses TRBV20-1 and TRBJ1-1, with D possibly matching TRBD1 (5 bases). CDR3 length: 17 amino acids. Per germline, CDR1 DFQATT and CDR2 SNEGSKA (reference sequence). V was shortened by 6 bases and J by 5 bases, with 28 bases between the two germline ends. CDR3 nucleotide sequence: TGCAGTGCCAAAGACTTTAGAGGGGCACAGTTGGGGACTGAAGCTTTCTTT. It encodes CSAKDFRGAQLGTEAFF.